This T cell receptor (beta chain) comes out of a study of blood T cell repertoires in COVID-19. Study-level information: From the United States, Italy and Spain came samples of acute and convalescent COVID-19.

The CDR3 is 12 residues long. V lost 6 bases, J lost 7 bases, and 9 bases lay in between. CDR1 LNHDA and CDR2 SQIVND come from the germline V gene (reference sequence). Produced via immunoSEQ multiplex PCR; TCRdb's table is partial and in-frame only. The data hold fewer than 300,000 clones, with about four fifths observed a single time. This TCR came from a woman between 50 and 59 years old who had recovered from COVID-19. Sequencing used peripheral blood. The rearrangement joins TRBV19 to TRBJ1-4; no firm D call. The CDR3 loop reads CASRRRGEKLFF. As DNA, the CDR3 is TGTGCCAGTAGAAGGCGGGGTGAAAAACTGTTTTTT.